The clone carrying this T cell receptor (beta chain) has a handful of counts. Original processing methods: Amplification of reference gene primers was used by the study to estimate nucleated cell counts. Libraries were prepared by immunoSEQ multiplex PCR; TCRdb keeps only in-frame clonotypes and omits some of them. V, J and clone size were drawn from that table, and D and trimming were deduced from the DNA. The sample contains 97,000 or so clones, approximately 84% of which appear only once. This specimen belongs to a study of blood T cell repertoires in COVID-19. Study in general: The United States, Italy and Spain supplied acute and convalescent COVID-19 samples. The analysed material was cDNA or gDNA that came from T cells, B-cell-depleted T cells, or PBMCs.

Germline lookup yields CDR1 SGHDN and CDR2 FVKESK. V shed 6 bases and J 4 bases; nucleotides not matched to a gene: 10. CDR3 length: 15 amino acids. This TCR came from a human donor in a cohort sampled during active COVID-19. Material for sequencing was peripheral blood. V is TRBV14 and J is TRBJ2-7; 9 bases agree with TRBD1. The DNA of the CDR3 is TGTGCCAGCAGACCTACAGGGGGCCTTTCATACGAGCAGTACTTC. Protein: CASRPTGGLSYEQYF.